This T cell receptor (beta chain) derives from a study of blood T cell repertoires in COVID-19. The method was immunoSEQ multiplex PCR; TCRdb's version includes in-frame clones alone and lacks a portion of them. The sample has some 200,000 clones; approximately 79% are singletons. This clone is medium-sized. Trimming left V 2 bases short and J 7 bases short, with 8 bases between. Germline V gene lookup returns CDR1 LNHDA and CDR2 SQIVND (reference sequence). The CDR3 sequence is 12 residues long. Sample: peripheral blood. This chain joins TRBV19 and TRBJ1-1; D not resolved. This receptor was taken from a man between 25 and 39 years old with active or convalescent COVID-19. The CDR3 DNA reads as TGTGCCAGTAGTATACCGGGAAGTGAAGCTTTCTTT. Residues: CASSIPGSEAFF.